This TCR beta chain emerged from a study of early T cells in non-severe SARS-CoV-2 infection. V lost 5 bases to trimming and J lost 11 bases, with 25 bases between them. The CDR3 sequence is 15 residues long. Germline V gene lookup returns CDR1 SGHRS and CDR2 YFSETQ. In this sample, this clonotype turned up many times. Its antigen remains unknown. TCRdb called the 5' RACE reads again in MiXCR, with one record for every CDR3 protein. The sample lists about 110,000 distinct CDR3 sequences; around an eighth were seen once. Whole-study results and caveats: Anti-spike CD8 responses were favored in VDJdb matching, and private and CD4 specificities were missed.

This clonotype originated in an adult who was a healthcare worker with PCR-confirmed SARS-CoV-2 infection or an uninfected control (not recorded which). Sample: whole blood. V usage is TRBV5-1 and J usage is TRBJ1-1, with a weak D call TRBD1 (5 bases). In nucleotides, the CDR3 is TGCGCCAGCAGTCTAATAACCGGGACGCTTCTTGAGGCTTTCTTT. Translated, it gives CASSLITGTLLEAFF.